This T cell receptor beta chain was captured in a study of T cell responses to AZD1222 COVID-19 vaccine (dated by TCRdb to the early 2020s). Study-level background: A total of just over 230 trial participants underwent TCR sequencing, of whom roughly 210 had received two doses of AZD1222 and about 25 had received two doses of the MenACWY control vaccine. Trial participants were enrolled into age subgroups of 18-55, 56-69 and 70-plus years, which contained around 150, 29 and 61 TCR-sequenced participants, respectively. Results the study describes overall, beyond this receptor: No day 14 peak-response samples were available, so repertoires were characterized only after the peak T cell response. The whole spike protein was spanned by vaccine-associated CD4 TCRs, and dominant responses were seen in regions 160-218 and 743-854. A significant rise in spike-specific TCR breadth and depth was observed after two AZD1222 doses relative to day 0 and relative to MenACWY recipients. Most participants were white British and females outnumbered males, and the authors suggested that clonal diversity may have been underestimated. Reportedly, almost half of the unique spike-specific TCRs recognized epitopes lying outside the regions that are mutated in the B.1.351 and B.1.1.7 variants. In the small 56-69-year group, the increase in depth fell short of significance, most likely because of low power. Conclusions about previously exposed vaccinees are limited, since just five or six AZD1222 recipients were seropositive for SARS-CoV-2 at baseline.

The CDR3 regions of human TCRbeta chains were analyzed by immunosequencing. The source study handled its data this way. Repertoire TCRs were matched against a reference library of SARS-CoV-2-specific TCRs generated with the MIRA antigen-specificity platform. Breadth was defined as the fraction of unique TCRs that were SARS-CoV-2-associated. Depth was defined as the fraction of total T cells that were SARS-CoV-2-associated. Using the MIRA data, each spike-specific TCR was assigned both to the spike region to which the TCR was reactive and to a CD4 or CD8 class. Log10-transformed breadth and depth values were compared by one-way ANOVA with Sidak's multiple comparisons tests. TCRdb re-hosts the immuneACCESS table, in-frame sequences only. Its copies lack some clones; in the studies checked, an unresolved V gene accounts for under half of them, and the cause for the rest is not known. V and J calls and clone size are given by that table; D and trimming were obtained from the DNA. The sample records 95,000 to 150,000 clones, about 90% of which are singletons. About 4.4% of the sample goes to the ten largest clones.

Notes on this clone: Its antigen is still unknown. No qualities accompany the bases; no much larger clone lies one base away.

In light of the paper, this sample's time point label describes: baseline before first vaccination. The label giving this sample's treatment or condition can be read as: meningococcal conjugate vaccine given as trial control. The vaccinee samples were drawn from two UK trials, COV001 and COV002, one of which was a single-blind randomized controlled phase 2/3 trial testing AZD1222 (ChAdOx1 nCoV-19) in healthy adults. Trial participant PBMC samples were collected at day 0 and day 28 after the second dose for TCRbeta chain sequencing. Inclusive of the bounding cysteine and phenylalanine, the CDR3 is 14 residues long. Only the CDR3 DNA is retained, 42 bases long and in frame from the first base. V and J are truncated by 6 bases and 6 bases respectively, leaving an intervening sequence of 14 bases. Based on the germline V gene (reference sequence), the CDR1 and CDR2 sequences are LNHDA and SQIVND.

The rearrangement joined TRBV19 to TRBJ2-2; the D gene lacks a confident call. This receptor was obtained from an adult in good health. Here the sequenced sample was peripheral blood, taken on day 0 of MenACWY control vaccination. The sequenced DNA is TGTGCCAGTAGGCCGCTGGCCCCCCCCGGGGAGCTGTTTTTT. Translated, it gives CASRPLAPPGELFF.